The 30 T cell receptor beta chains below all came from one sample that was sequenced in a study of control samples from healthy donors and cancer patients. The repertoire was sequenced with immunoSEQ multiplex PCR; TCRdb's copy has only in-frame clones and lacks some. The repertoire consists of fewer than 200,000 clones, with 85% to 90% occurring once and the leading ten covering approximately 1.5%. The sequencing input was blood. The receptor source for this set is a woman aged 50 to 65 in good health.

The V gene is TRBV5-6, the J gene TRBJ2-7, with D uncertain. V was trimmed by 0 bases and J by 4 bases, leaving 8 bases between them. Germline V CDR1 and CDR2: SGHDT, YYEEEE. The CDR3 totals 13 residues. CDR3 in DNA: TGTGCCAGCAGCTTGGGGGCCATATACGAGCAGTACTTC. Translation: CASSLGAIYEQYF.

This rearrangement joins TRBV7-9 to TRBJ2-3, with TRBD1 as a possible D gene (5 bases). V was clipped by 1 base and J by 4 bases, with 12 bases between them. Germline V gene lookup returns CDR1 SEHNR and CDR2 FQNEAQ (reference sequence). The CDR3 loop spans 15 amino acids. For the CDR3, the DNA is TGTGCCAGCAGCTTAGTTCAGGGAAACGCAGATACGCAGTATTTT. It yields the protein CASSLVQGNADTQYF.

The genes are TRBV3-1 (or the pseudogene TRBV3-2) and TRBJ1-6; 9 positions agree with TRBD1. Germline V CDR1 and CDR2: LGHDT, YNNKEL (reference sequence). The ends lost 3 bases at V and 10 bases at J; junction bases unmatched: 4. The CDR3 has 14 residues. Here the CDR3 reads CASSQTGGESPLHF. CDR3 nucleotides: TGTGCCAGCAGCCAGACAGGGGGGGAATCACCCCTCCACTTT.

The rearrangement uses TRBV7-9 and TRBJ1-4, with D possibly being TRBD1 (6 bases). The CDR3 sequence is 13 residues long. V dropped 6 bases and J dropped 4 bases, with 9 bases sitting between them. The germline V gene has CDR1 SEHNR and CDR2 FQNEAQ (reference sequence). CDR3 in amino acids: CASRTGLNEKLFF. CDR3 nucleotides: TGTGCCAGCAGGACAGGTCTTAATGAAAAACTGTTTTTT.

The V and J genes are TRBV20-1 and TRBJ1-4; no clear D gene. The V end lost 3 bases, the J end lost 8 bases, and 13 bases lay between the germline ends. This CDR3 has 13 residues. The germline gives CDR1 DFQATT, CDR2 SNEGSKA (reference sequence). CDR3 DNA sequence: TGCAGTGCTAGTGAGGGATTTGGGGAAAAACTGTTTTTT. This translates into CSASEGFGEKLFF.

The V call is TRBV27, the J call TRBJ2-1; TRBD2 agrees at 9 bases. The germline gives CDR1 MNHEY, CDR2 SMNVEV (reference sequence). The CDR3 loop spans 15 amino acids. V lost 0 bases and J lost 6; bases outside the gene matches: 3. The CDR3 loop is CASSLSSGGINEQFF. The CDR3, as DNA: TGTGCCAGCAGTTTATCTAGCGGGGGAATCAATGAGCAGTTCTTC.

A single count supports this clone. The chain employs TRBV10-3 and TRBJ1-2, with D possibly matching TRBD1 (5 bases). V was cut by 3 bases and J by 4 bases, with 15 bases left in between. CDR1 and CDR2 (germline): ENHRY, SYGVKD. The CDR3 sequence is 15 residues long. The CDR3 is CAISEYTGTTYGYTF. The CDR3 bases are TGTGCCATCAGTGAATATACGGGGACGACCTATGGCTACACCTTC.

This chain links TRBV7-2 with TRBJ1-2, with TRBD1 matching 10 bases. J gave up 8 bases and V 5 bases, and 11 bases lay outside the gene matches. CDR1 SGHTA and CDR2 FQGNSA come from the germline V gene. The CDR3 contains 15 residues. The CDR3: CASSTQTGGASGYTF. Written as DNA, the CDR3 is TGTGCCAGCAGCACTCAGACAGGGGGCGCGAGCGGCTACACCTTC.

The rearrangement links TRBV5-6 to TRBJ2-5; TRBD1 matches 9 bases. Germline V lookup: CDR1 SGHDT, CDR2 YYEEEE. The V and J ends lost 2 bases and 4 bases, in that order; junction bases with no gene match: 6. The CDR3 loop spans 15 amino acids. The CDR3 loop reads CASSLEQGALETQYF. The CDR3 bases are TGTGCCAGCAGCTTAGAACAGGGGGCTTTAGAGACCCAGTACTTC.

The J gene is TRBJ1-6, the V gene TRBV7-9; tentatively, D is TRBD1 (5 bases). Germline V lookup: CDR1 SEHNR, CDR2 FQNEAQ (reference sequence). With 7 bases removed from V and 4 bases from J, the gap between germline ends came to 14 bases. This CDR3 region has 15 residues. CDR3 nucleotides: TGTGCCAGCACGCAGGGAGGGAATTATAATTCACCCCTCCACTTT. Its translation: CASTQGGNYNSPLHF.

This rearrangement joins TRBV6-8 to TRBJ2-7; 7 bases match TRBD2. V shed 1 base, J shed 3 bases, and the junction held 15 bases outside the gene matches. Per germline, CDR1 MNHGY and CDR2 SAAAGT. The CDR3 is made up of 18 amino acids. The CDR3 nucleotides read TGTGCCAGCAGTTACTGGGTGGGCGGGGGACCAGGTTTCTACGAGCAGTACTTC. Protein sequence: CASSYWVGGGPGFYEQYF.

The V call is TRBV12-3 or TRBV12-4, the J call TRBJ1-2, with no clear D. CDR3 length: 13 residues. V lost 6 bases to trimming and J lost 4 bases, with 12 bases between them. The CDR3 loop is CASSQPPIYGYTF. CDR3 bases: TGTGCCAGCAGCCAACCCCCAATCTATGGCTACACCTTC.

This rearrangement joins TRBV5-6 to TRBJ1-2; D call uncertain. V lost 0 bases to trimming and J lost 2 bases, with 8 bases between them. The CDR3 covers 14 residues. Germline values: CDR1 SGHDT, CDR2 YYEEEE. CDR3 coding DNA: TGTGCCAGCAGCTTGGAAAGACGGAACTATGGCTACACCTTC. Protein sequence: CASSLERRNYGYTF.

V gene TRBV4-1 combines with J gene TRBJ1-1; D not certain. This CDR3 comprises 16 residues. Trimming left V 3 bases short and J 0 bases short, with 14 bases between. The V gene's germline CDR1 is MGHRA and CDR2 YSYEKL. The CDR3 is CASSHVKRSVNTEAFF. The DNA of the CDR3 is TGCGCCAGCAGCCATGTCAAGAGGTCGGTGAACACTGAAGCTTTCTTT.

The chain uses TRBV7-6 and TRBJ2-1; the match to TRBD2 covers 7 bases. The V gene's germline CDR1 is SGHVS and CDR2 FNYEAQ. CDR3 length: 16 amino acids. The V and J ends lost 3 bases and 9 bases, in that order; junction bases with no gene match: 14. The CDR3 nucleotides are TGTGCCAGCAGCTTGGGGCAGGGAGGGCCATTAGGTGAGCAGTTCTTC. It yields the protein CASSLGQGGPLGEQFF.

V and J are TRBV6-5 and TRBJ1-1, with 7 bases aligning to TRBD1. V lost 8 bases to trimming and J lost 4 bases; unmatched junction nucleotides: 13. This CDR3 spans 15 amino acids. CDR1 is MNHEY and CDR2 is SVGAGI in the germline V gene. CDR3 bases: TGTGCCAGCCACAAACGAAGAGACAGGGTCACTGAAGCTTTCTTT. Translation gives CASHKRRDRVTEAFF.

J is TRBJ2-7 and V is TRBV11-2; D not certain. Germline lookup yields CDR1 SGHAT and CDR2 FQNNGV. The CDR3 contains 16 residues. V lost 5 bases, J lost 5 bases, and 22 bases lay in between. CDR3 loop: CASSAIPGPLGDEQYF. The CDR3, as DNA: TGTGCCAGCAGCGCAATCCCGGGTCCCCTAGGCGACGAGCAGTACTTC. The full variable domain, its missing parts supplied by reference TRBV11-2 and TRBJ2-7, is EAGVAQSPRYKIIEKRQSVAFWCNPISGHATLYWYQQILGQGPKLLIQFQNNGVVDDSQLPKDRFSAERLKGVDSTLKIQPAKLEDSAVYLCASSAIPGPLGDEQYFGPGTRLTVT.

The chain carries TRBV30 and TRBJ2-7, with 7 bases matching TRBD1. The V gene end was trimmed by 0 bases and the J gene end by 5 bases; junction bases not matched to a gene: 10. The germline V gene has CDR1 GTSNPN and CDR2 SVGIG (reference sequence). CDR3 length: 15 amino acids. The CDR3 bases are TGTGCCTGGAGTGTCGGAAACAGGGGCGCGGACGAGCAGTACTTC. Amino acids: CAWSVGNRGADEQYF. Full variable domain (rest looked up from reference TRBV30 and TRBJ2-7): SQTIHQWPATLVQPVGSPLSLECTVEGTSNPNLYWYRQAAGRGLQLLFYSVGIGQISSEVPQNLSASRPQDRQFILSSKKLLLSDSGFYLCAWSVGNRGADEQYFGPGTRLTVT.

The chain has TRBV5-4 and TRBJ1-2; D unresolved. Per germline, CDR1 SGHNT and CDR2 YYREEE (reference sequence). This CDR3 has 16 residues. Trimming removed 6 bases from V and 0 bases from J, with 18 bases in between. This CDR3 is CASTPLAAETNYGYTF. The CDR3 DNA reads as TGTGCCAGCACTCCGCTCGCGGCCGAAACTAACTATGGCTACACCTTC.

The J gene is TRBJ2-1, the V gene TRBV10-3, with TRBD1 as a possible D gene (5 bases). CDR3 size: 17 residues. Trimming pared 0 bases from V and 4 bases from J, leaving 16 bases between. Germline CDR1 and CDR2: ENHRY and SYGVKD. CDR3 in DNA: TGTGCCATCAGTGAGTCCATTCAGGGCTCTTTTTACAATGAGCAGTTCTTC. Its protein product is CAISESIQGSFYNEQFF.

The rearrangement joins TRBV7-2 to TRBJ2-5; tentative D call: TRBD2 (6 bases). V was shortened by 4 bases and J by 5 bases, with 23 bases between the two germline ends. CDR1 and CDR2 (germline): SGHTA, FQGNSA. This CDR3 region has 17 residues. Written as DNA, the CDR3 is TGTGCCAGCAGCTCCAACCCACTAGCAAGGATGTGGGAGACCCAGTACTTC. Translation gives CASSSNPLARMWETQYF.

The chain employs TRBV28 and TRBJ1-5, with 12 bases aligning to TRBD1. The CDR3 has 17 residues. V trimming: 5 bases; J trimming: 6 bases; junction bases outside the gene matches: 11. Germline lookup yields CDR1 MDHEN and CDR2 SYDVKM. The CDR3: CASSTPGQGAEVQPQHF. The CDR3 region has the DNA TGTGCCAGCAGTACGCCGGGACAGGGGGCGGAAGTTCAGCCCCAGCATTTT.

V and J are TRBV25-1 and TRBJ2-7; perhaps TRBD1 as D (6 bases). The CDR3 is 16 amino acids. V dropped 2 bases and J dropped 1 base, with 15 bases sitting between them. Germline lookup yields CDR1 MGHDK and CDR2 SYGVNS. In DNA form, the CDR3 reads TGTGCCAGCAGTGAACCCCCCAGGGGAGAATCCTACGAGCAGTACTTC. Protein: CASSEPPRGESYEQYF.

This clone was observed a few times. The gene calls are TRBV30 and TRBJ2-5; tentatively, D is TRBD1 or TRBD2 (5 bases each). The germline V gene encodes CDR1 GTSNPN and CDR2 SVGIG (reference sequence). This CDR3 comprises 15 residues. V was cut by 0 bases and J by 5 bases, with 16 bases left in between. DNA for the CDR3: TGTGCCTGGAGTGTGGGGCTCTCGGGGATGGAGACCCAGTACTTC. As protein: CAWSVGLSGMETQYF.

The chain employs TRBV6-2 or TRBV6-3 and TRBJ2-7, with D unresolved. V lost 2 bases, J lost 4 bases, and 12 bases lay in between. Germline V gene lookup returns CDR1 MNHEY and CDR2 SVGEGT. This CDR3 contains 14 residues. The CDR3 nucleotides are TGTGCCAGCAGTTACCTCCAGAGGCGGTACGAGCAGTACTTC. Translating it yields CASSYLQRRYEQYF.

V usage is TRBV30 and J usage is TRBJ2-2; D uncertain. CDR1 GTSNPN and CDR2 SVGIG come from the germline V gene (reference sequence). There are 10 residues in the CDR3. V was pared by 3 bases and J by 7 bases, with 3 bases between. Here the CDR3 reads CAWSLGELFF. CDR3 nucleotide sequence: TGTGCCTGGAGCCTCGGGGAGCTGTTTTTT.

The gene calls are TRBV12-3 or TRBV12-4 and TRBJ1-2; D ambiguous. V dropped 6 bases and J dropped 13 bases, with 15 bases sitting between them. The CDR3 is 11 residues long. In DNA form, the CDR3 reads TGTGCCAGCAGCCAGATAGGGAGCGGCACCTTC. Translation gives CASSQIGSGTF.

This chain uses TRBV30 with TRBJ1-1; D unclear. V lost 3 bases and J lost 10, with 12 bases in between. CDR1 GTSNPN and CDR2 SVGIG come from the germline V gene (reference sequence). CDR3 length: 11 amino acids. The CDR3 is CAWSQRARAFF. CDR3 nucleotides: TGTGCCTGGAGCCAGAGGGCCCGAGCTTTCTTT.

The chain's CDR3 is CASSPSKGNQPQHF. CDR3 in DNA: TGTGCCAGCTCACCCTCAAAGGGCAATCAGCCCCAGCATTTT. V is TRBV18 and J is TRBJ1-5; D ambiguous. The V gene lost 3 bases and the J gene lost 2 bases, with 8 bases spanning the gap. Germline CDR1 and CDR2: KGHSH and LQKENI. The CDR3 runs to 14 residues.

This clone was counted between two and nine times. This chain connects TRBV5-1 to TRBJ2-7; D uncertain. The germline V gene encodes CDR1 SGHRS and CDR2 YFSETQ. The CDR3 length is 14 residues. Trimming pared 1 base from V and 3 bases from J, leaving 11 bases between. DNA for the CDR3: TGCGCCAGCAGCTTGTCAGGCCTCGGCTACGAGCAGTACTTC. Amino acid sequence: CASSLSGLGYEQYF. The full variable domain, completed using reference TRBV5-1 and TRBJ2-7, is KAGVTQTPRYLIKTRGQQVTLSCSPISGHRSVSWYQQTPGQGLQFLFEYFSETQRNKGNFPGRFSGRQFSNSRSEMNVSTLELGDSALYLCASSLSGLGYEQYFGPGTRLTVT.